This T cell receptor beta chain originates from a study of immune evolution from preneoplasia to lung adenocarcinoma. Patient tissue came from resections in Japan or China, 2014–2017. Macro-dissection enriched premalignant or tumor cells before nucleic acid extraction. Sequencing was performed with immunoSEQ multiplex PCR; in TCRdb, only in-frame clones are kept and a portion is missing. Found here are thousands of clones, roughly 80% of them singletons; the top ten hold roughly 3.5%. Germline V lookup: CDR1 SGHRS, CDR2 YFSETQ. The CDR3 runs to 16 residues. The germline V and J ends were trimmed by 1 base and 1 base, with 15 bases remaining between them. Whole-study findings and limits: Normal lung had highest clonality; later lesions appeared denser, more diverse.

Details on this clone: Antigen: not known.

Sequenced sample: FFPE invasive lung adenocarcinoma tissue. The V call is TRBV5-1, the J call TRBJ2-7; no clear D gene. The sequence was collected from a person between 60 and 69 years old with lung adenocarcinoma. This chain's CDR3 is CASSLRSVAGSYEQYF. DNA of the CDR3: TGCGCCAGCAGCTTGAGGTCGGTCGCAGGTTCCTACGAGCAGTACTTC.